This T cell receptor beta chain was retrieved from a study of OX40 agonist ivuxolimab in advanced cancers. General study results and limits: Averaging showed that CD8+ T cells had more expanded clones than CD4+ did.

Sequencing used immunoSEQ multiplex PCR; TCRdb keeps in-frame clones, though not all of them. The table has 55,000 to 75,000 clones, around 87% seen once. A remark on this clone: Its antigen is not known.

This receptor was taken from an adult with an advanced solid tumor such as melanoma, head and neck, liver or kidney cancer. The sequencing used CD4+ or CD8+ T cells sorted from blood, collected in a trial of the OX40 agonist ivuxolimab.

The CDR3 bases are TGCGCCAGCAGCCCCAACGGGTACAATGAGCAGTTCTTC. Amino acids: CASSPNGYNEQFF. The V gene is TRBV5-1, the J gene TRBJ2-1; D not certain. CDR3 length equals 13 residues. The germline V gene has CDR1 SGHRS and CDR2 YFSETQ. V lost 4 bases and J lost 4, with 9 bases in between.